This T cell receptor beta chain was retrieved from a study of blood T cell repertoires in COVID-19. Across the whole study: The samples span acute and convalescent COVID-19 from the United States, Italy and Spain. From T cells, B-cell-depleted T cells, or PBMCs came the material, which was cDNA or gDNA.

Germline V gene lookup returns CDR1 MNHEY and CDR2 SVGEGT. V lost 2 bases, J lost 1 base, and 9 bases lay in between. The CDR3 totals 16 residues. Authors' processing steps: Estimates of nucleated cell counts were drawn from the amplification of reference gene primers. The data were produced by immunoSEQ multiplex PCR, yet TCRdb's version contains in-frame clones alone and is incomplete. For V, J and clone size, that table is used; D and trimming come from the DNA. The table lists over 600,000 clones, 75% to 90% of them singletons, with roughly 0.25% in the top ten. V and J are TRBV6-2 or TRBV6-3 and TRBJ1-6; D is ambiguous. Sequencing used peripheral blood. This sequence was found in a woman younger than 30 with acute or convalescent COVID-19. The CDR3 is CASSYPTGSYNSPLHF. CDR3 in DNA: TGTGCCAGCAGTTACCCCACGGGATCCTATAATTCACCCCTCCACTTT.